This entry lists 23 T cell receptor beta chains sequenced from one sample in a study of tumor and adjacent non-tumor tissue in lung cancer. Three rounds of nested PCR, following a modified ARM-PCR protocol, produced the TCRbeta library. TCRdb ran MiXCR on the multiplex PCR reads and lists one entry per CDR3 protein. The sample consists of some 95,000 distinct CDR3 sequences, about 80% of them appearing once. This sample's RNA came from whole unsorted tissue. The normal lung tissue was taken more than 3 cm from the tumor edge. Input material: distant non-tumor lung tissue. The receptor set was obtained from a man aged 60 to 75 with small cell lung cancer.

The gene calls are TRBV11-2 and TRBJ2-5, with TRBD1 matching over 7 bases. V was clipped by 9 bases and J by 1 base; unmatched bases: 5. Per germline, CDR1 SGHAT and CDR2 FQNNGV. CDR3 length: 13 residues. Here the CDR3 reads CARNWDSQETQYF. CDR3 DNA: TGTGCCAGGAACTGGGACAGCCAAGAGACCCAGTACTTC.

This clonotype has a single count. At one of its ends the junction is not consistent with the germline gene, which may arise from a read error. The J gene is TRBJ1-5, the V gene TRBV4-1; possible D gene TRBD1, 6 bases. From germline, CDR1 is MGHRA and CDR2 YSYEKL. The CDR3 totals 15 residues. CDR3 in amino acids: CASSQISGEGSPQHF. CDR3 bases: TGTGCCAGCAGCCAAATTTCAGGGGAAGGATCGCCCCAGCATTTT.

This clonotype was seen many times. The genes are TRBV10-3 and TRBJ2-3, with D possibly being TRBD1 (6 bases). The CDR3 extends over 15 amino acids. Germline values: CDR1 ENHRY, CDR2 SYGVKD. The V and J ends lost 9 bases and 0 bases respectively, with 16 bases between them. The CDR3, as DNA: TGTGCCATAGACCGGCAGGGGTCTAGCACAGATACGCAGTATTTT. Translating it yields CAIDRQGSSTDTQYF.

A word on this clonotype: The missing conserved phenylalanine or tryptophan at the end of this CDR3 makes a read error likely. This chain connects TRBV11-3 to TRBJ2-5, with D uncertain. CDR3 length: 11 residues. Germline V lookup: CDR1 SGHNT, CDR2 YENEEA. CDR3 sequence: CASSLLESQYL. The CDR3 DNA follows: TGTGCCAGCAGCTTACTAGAGTCCCAGTACTTA.

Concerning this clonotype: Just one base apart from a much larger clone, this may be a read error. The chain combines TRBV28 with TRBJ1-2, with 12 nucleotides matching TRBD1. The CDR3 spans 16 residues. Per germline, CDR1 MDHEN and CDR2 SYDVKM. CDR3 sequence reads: CPSTMLRDRGRGGYTF. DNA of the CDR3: TGTCCCAGCACCATGCTCCGGGACAGGGGGCGAGGAGGCTACACCTTC.

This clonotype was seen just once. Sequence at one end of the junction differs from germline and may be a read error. In nucleotides, the CDR3 is TGTGCCAACAGCATGGGCCAGGGCATTCAGTACTTC. Translated, it gives CANSMGQGIQYF. V is TRBV7-8 and J is TRBJ2-4, with D possibly TRBD1 on 5 matching bases. CDR1 is SGHVS, CDR2 FQNEAQ, per germline. This CDR3 has 12 residues.

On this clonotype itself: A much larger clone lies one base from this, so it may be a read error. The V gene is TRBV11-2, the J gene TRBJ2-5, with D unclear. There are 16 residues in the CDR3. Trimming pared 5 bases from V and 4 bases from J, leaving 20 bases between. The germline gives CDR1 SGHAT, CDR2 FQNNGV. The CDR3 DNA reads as TGTGCCAGCAGCCACCCCCAAGCCGATTCATCAGAGACCCAGTACTTC. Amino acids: CASSHPQADSSETQYF.

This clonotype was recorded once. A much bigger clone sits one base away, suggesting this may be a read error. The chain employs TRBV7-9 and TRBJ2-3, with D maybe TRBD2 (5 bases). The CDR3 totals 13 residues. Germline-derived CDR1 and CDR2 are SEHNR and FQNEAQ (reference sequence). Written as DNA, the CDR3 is TGTGCCAGCAGTTTAGAGGGTGAAGATACGCAGTATTTT. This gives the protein CASSLEGEDTQYF.

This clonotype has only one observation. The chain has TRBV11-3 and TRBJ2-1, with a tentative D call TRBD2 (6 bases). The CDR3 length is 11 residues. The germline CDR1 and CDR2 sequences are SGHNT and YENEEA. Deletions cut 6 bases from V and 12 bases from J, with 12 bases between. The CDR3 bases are TGTGCCAGCAGTTTGGAGGGTGGGCAGTTCTTC. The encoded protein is CASSLEGGQFF.

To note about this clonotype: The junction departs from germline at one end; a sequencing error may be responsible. As DNA, the CDR3 is TGTGCCAACAGTTTCGGGGGGCACGGGACTGAAGCTTTCTTT. Translating gives CANSFGGHGTEAFF. This chain joins TRBV28 and TRBJ1-1; D might be TRBD1 (6 bases). The CDR3 has 14 residues. The V gene's germline CDR1 is MDHEN and CDR2 SYDVKM.

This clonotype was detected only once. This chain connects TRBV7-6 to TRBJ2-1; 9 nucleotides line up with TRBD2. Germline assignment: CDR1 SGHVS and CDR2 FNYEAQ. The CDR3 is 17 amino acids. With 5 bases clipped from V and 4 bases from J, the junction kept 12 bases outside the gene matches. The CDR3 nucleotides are TGTGCCAGCAGCCTTGGCCTTAGCGGGAGAGGGTACAATGAGCAGTTCTTC. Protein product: CASSLGLSGRGYNEQFF.

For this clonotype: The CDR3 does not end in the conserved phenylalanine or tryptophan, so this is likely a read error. Here the CDR3 reads CANGPSNEQFL. CDR3 sequence (DNA): TGTGCCAATGGTCCTAGCAATGAGCAGTTCCTC. The chain links TRBV7-9 to TRBJ2-1, with no clear D. CDR1 SEHNR and CDR2 FQNEAQ come from the germline V gene (reference sequence). The ends were cut back, 10 bases at V and 6 bases at J, with 10 bases in the middle. This CDR3 has 11 residues.

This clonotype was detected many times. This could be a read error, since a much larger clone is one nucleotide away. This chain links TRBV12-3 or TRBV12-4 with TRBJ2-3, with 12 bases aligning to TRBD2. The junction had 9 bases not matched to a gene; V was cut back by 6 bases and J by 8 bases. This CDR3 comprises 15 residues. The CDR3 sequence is CASRPTSGSKGTQYF. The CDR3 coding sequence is TGTGCCAGCAGACCGACTAGCGGGAGTAAAGGTACGCAGTATTTT.

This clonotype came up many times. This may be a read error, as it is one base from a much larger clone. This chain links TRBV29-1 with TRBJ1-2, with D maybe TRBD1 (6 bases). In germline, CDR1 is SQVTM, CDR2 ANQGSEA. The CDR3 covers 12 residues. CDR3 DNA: TGCAGCGTCGCAGGGGTAGAGTATGGCTACGCCTTC. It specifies CSVAGVEYGYAF.

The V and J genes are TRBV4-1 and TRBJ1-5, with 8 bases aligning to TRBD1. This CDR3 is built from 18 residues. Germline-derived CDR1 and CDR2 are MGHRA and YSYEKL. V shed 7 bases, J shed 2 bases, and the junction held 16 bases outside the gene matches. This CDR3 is CASNHVGMTGVGNQPQHF. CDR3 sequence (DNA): TGCGCCAGCAACCATGTGGGAATGACAGGGGTAGGCAATCAGCCCCAGCATTTT.

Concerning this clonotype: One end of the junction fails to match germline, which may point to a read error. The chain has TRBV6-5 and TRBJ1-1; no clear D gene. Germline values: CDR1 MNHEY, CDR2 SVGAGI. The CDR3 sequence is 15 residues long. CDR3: CASSDSTRLNTEALF. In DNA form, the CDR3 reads TGTGCCAGCAGTGACTCGACCAGGCTGAACACTGAAGCCTTGTTT.

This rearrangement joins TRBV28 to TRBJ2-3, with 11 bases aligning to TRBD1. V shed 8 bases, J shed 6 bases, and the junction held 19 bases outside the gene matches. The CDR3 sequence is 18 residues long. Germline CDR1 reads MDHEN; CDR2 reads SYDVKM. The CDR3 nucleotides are TGTGCCAGCCACCCTTGGGGGGGGACAGGGGGAATAGTTGATACGCAGTATTTT. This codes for CASHPWGGTGGIVDTQYF.

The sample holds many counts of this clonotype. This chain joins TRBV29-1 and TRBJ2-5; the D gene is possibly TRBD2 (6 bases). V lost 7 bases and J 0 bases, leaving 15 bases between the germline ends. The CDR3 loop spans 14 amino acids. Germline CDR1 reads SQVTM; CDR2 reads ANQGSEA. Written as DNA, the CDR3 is TGCAGCGCCACACTGGAGGGAAACCAAGAGACCCAGTACTTC. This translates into CSATLEGNQETQYF.

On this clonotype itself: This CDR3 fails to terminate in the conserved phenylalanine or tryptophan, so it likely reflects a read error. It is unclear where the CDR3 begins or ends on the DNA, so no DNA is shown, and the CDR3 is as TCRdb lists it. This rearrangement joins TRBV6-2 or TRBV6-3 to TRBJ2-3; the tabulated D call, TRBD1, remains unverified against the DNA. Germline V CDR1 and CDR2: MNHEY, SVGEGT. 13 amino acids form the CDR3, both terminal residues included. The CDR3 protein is CASSDSRQGKGYL.

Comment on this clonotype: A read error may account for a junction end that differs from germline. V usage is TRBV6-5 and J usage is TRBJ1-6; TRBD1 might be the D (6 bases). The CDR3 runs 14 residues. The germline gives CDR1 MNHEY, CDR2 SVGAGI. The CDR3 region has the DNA TGTGCCACCGCGAAGGGGGTAAGACGGTCACCCCTACACTTT. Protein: CATAKGVRRSPLHF.

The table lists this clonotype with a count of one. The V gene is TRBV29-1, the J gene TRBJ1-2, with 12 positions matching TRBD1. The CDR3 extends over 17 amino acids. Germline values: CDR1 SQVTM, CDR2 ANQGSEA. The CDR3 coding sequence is TGCAGTATTGAAGACGGGACAGGGGGCGCGTTTATCTATGGCTACACCTTC. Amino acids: CSIEDGTGGAFIYGYTF.

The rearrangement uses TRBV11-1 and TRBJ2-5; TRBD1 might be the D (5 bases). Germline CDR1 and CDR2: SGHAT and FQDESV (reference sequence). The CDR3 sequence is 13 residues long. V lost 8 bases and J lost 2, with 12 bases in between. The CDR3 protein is CASCSTAQETQYF. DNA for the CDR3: TGTGCCAGCTGCTCGACAGCACAAGAGACCCAGTACTTC.

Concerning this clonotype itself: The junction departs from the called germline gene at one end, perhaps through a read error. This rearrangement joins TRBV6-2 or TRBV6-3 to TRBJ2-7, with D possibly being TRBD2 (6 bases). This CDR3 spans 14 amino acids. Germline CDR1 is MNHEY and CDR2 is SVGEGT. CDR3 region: CASKITGAPMEQNF. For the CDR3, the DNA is TGTGCCAGCAAAATAACGGGAGCCCCTATGGAGCAGAACTTC.